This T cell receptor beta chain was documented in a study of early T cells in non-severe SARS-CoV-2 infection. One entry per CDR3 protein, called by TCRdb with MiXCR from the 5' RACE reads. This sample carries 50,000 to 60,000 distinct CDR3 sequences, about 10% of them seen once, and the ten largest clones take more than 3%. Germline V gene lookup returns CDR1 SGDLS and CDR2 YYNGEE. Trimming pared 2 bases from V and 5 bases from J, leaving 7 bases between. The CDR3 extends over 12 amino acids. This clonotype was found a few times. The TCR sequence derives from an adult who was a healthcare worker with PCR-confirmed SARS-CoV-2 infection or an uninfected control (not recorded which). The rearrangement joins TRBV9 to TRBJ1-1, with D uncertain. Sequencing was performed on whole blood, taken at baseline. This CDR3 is CASSVQGTEAFF. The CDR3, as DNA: TGTGCCAGCAGCGTTCAAGGTACTGAAGCTTTCTTT. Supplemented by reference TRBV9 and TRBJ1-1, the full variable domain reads DSGVTQTPKHLITATGQRVTLRCSPRSGDLSVYWYQQSLDQGLQFLIQYYNGEERAKGNILERFSAQQFPDLHSELNLSSLELGDSALYFCASSVQGTEAFFGQGTRLTVV.